The 17 T cell receptor beta chains given below trace back to one sample, sequenced in a study of blood T cell repertoires in COVID-19. Clones were sequenced by immunoSEQ multiplex PCR, and TCRdb holds only the in-frame ones, with some missing. The sample lists tens of thousands of clones, roughly 87% occurring once. Material: peripheral blood. These receptors were collected from an elderly man in a cohort sampled during active COVID-19.

The chain employs TRBV6-1 and TRBJ2-7, with 8 positions matching TRBD2. Losses at the gene ends were 2 bases for V and 5 bases for J; bases not matched to a gene: 5. Germline V gene lookup returns CDR1 MNHNS and CDR2 SASEGT. This CDR3 spans 14 amino acids. This CDR3 is CASSERSGSDEQYF. CDR3 sequence (DNA): TGTGCCAGCAGTGAAAGGAGCGGGAGTGACGAGCAGTACTTC.

The chain combines TRBV5-1 with TRBJ2-7; 10 bases map to TRBD1. This CDR3 is 15 amino acids long. CDR1 SGHRS and CDR2 YFSETQ come from the germline V gene. V lost 4 bases, J lost 4 bases, and 8 bases stayed unmatched. This CDR3 is CASSPHDRGLYEQYF. DNA of the CDR3: TGCGCCAGCAGCCCCCATGACAGGGGGCTATACGAGCAGTACTTC.

The V and J genes are TRBV2 and TRBJ2-3; a possible D gene is TRBD1 (5 bases). CDR1 SNHLY and CDR2 FYNNEI come from the germline V gene. The germline V and J ends were trimmed by 4 bases and 3 bases, with 11 bases remaining between them. There are 14 residues in the CDR3. This chain's CDR3 is CASSVDKSTDTQYF. The CDR3 coding sequence is TGTGCCAGCAGTGTGGACAAGTCTACAGATACGCAGTATTTT.

The V and J genes are TRBV10-3 and TRBJ2-7; 9 nucleotides match TRBD2. This CDR3 has 14 amino acids. J gave up 2 bases and V 11 bases, and 10 bases lay outside the gene matches. Germline-derived CDR1 and CDR2 are ENHRY and SYGVKD. The CDR3 protein is CACGTSFLPYEQYF. The CDR3 DNA follows: TGTGCCTGCGGGACTAGCTTCCTACCCTACGAGCAGTACTTC.

The chain employs TRBV7-9 and TRBJ1-1; a possible D gene is TRBD1 (6 bases). The CDR3 is 15 residues long. Looked up from germline, CDR1 is SEHNR and CDR2 is FQNEAQ (reference sequence). Trimming removed 3 bases at V and 1 base at J, with 12 bases between. The CDR3 here is CASSFPSQGNTEAFF. The CDR3 DNA reads as TGTGCCAGCAGCTTCCCGTCACAGGGGAACACTGAAGCTTTCTTT.

This rearrangement joins TRBV6-5 to TRBJ2-5; 10 positions match TRBD1. The V and J ends lost 6 bases and 1 base, in that order; junction bases with no gene match: 5. CDR3 size: 15 residues. In germline, CDR1 is MNHEY, CDR2 SVGAGI. In nucleotides, the CDR3 is TGTGCCAGCAGCCCGGGACAGGGGACCCAAGAGACCCAGTACTTC. Protein sequence: CASSPGQGTQETQYF.

The rearrangement uses TRBV11-3 and TRBJ2-3; 11 nucleotides match TRBD2. The CDR3 consists of 17 residues. The junction had 6 bases not matched to a gene; V was cut back by 4 bases and J by 0 bases. Germline loops: CDR1 SGHNT, CDR2 YENEEA. CDR3 protein: CASSWGTSGSSTDTQYF. DNA for the CDR3: TGTGCCAGCAGCTGGGGGACTAGCGGCTCTAGCACAGATACGCAGTATTTT.

V gene TRBV12-3 or TRBV12-4 combines with J gene TRBJ2-5; maybe TRBD2 (5 bases). Trimming took off 3 bases at V and 4 bases at J, with 6 bases between the two ends. The CDR3 loop spans 12 amino acids. CDR3 amino acids: CASSFRGETQYF. CDR3 DNA sequence: TGTGCCAGCAGTTTTCGGGGAGAGACCCAGTACTTC.

The CDR3 nucleotides are TGTGCCAGCAGCCCTCTCGGGAAAAACATTCAGTACTTC. Encoded protein: CASSPLGKNIQYF. The rearrangement links TRBV6-2 or TRBV6-3 to TRBJ2-4; D is ambiguous. CDR3 length: 13 residues. CDR1 MNHEY and CDR2 SVGEGT come from the germline V gene. Trimming took 6 bases from V and 4 from J, leaving 10 bases between them.

V usage is TRBV30 and J usage is TRBJ2-7, with 10 positions matching TRBD1. There are 13 residues in the CDR3. Looked up from germline, CDR1 is GTSNPN and CDR2 is SVGIG (reference sequence). J lost 4 bases, V lost 5 bases, and 5 bases had no gene match. The DNA of the CDR3 is TGTGCCTGGTCCCGGGGACAGGGGTACGAGCAGTACTTC. Translated: CAWSRGQGYEQYF.

Concerning this clone: This CDR3 is also generated by other DNA sequences in the sample. The J gene is TRBJ1-5, the V gene TRBV18, with TRBD1 matching over 10 bases. V dropped 0 bases and J dropped 3; count of bases not matched to a gene: 2. Germline V gene sequence: CDR1 KGHSH, CDR2 LQKENI. This CDR3 is 16 amino acids long. The CDR3 here is CASSPPGTGVNQPQHF. The DNA of the CDR3 is TGTGCCAGCTCACCACCGGGGACAGGGGTCAATCAGCCCCAGCATTTT.

The chain recombines TRBV5-4 with TRBJ1-1; the match to TRBD1 covers 8 bases. V trimming: 0 bases; J trimming: 11 bases; junction bases outside the gene matches: 6. Germline V gene data show CDR1 as SGHNT and CDR2 as YYREEE (reference sequence). The length of the CDR3 is 13 residues. This chain's CDR3 is CASSLDKDRAAFF. CDR3 nucleotides: TGTGCCAGCAGCTTGGACAAGGACAGGGCCGCTTTCTTT.

The rearrangement joins TRBV6-5 to TRBJ2-7; TRBD2 agrees at 11 bases. Germline lookup yields CDR1 MNHEY and CDR2 SVGAGI. V lost 7 bases, J lost 0 bases, and 5 bases stayed unmatched. This CDR3 contains 15 residues. The CDR3 nucleotides read TGTGCCAGCACCCTTACTAGCGGGAGCTCCTACGAGCAGTACTTC. Amino acids: CASTLTSGSSYEQYF.

The rearrangement joins TRBV9 to TRBJ2-3; the D is unclear. This CDR3 comprises 12 residues. Germline V lookup: CDR1 SGDLS, CDR2 YYNGEE. V lost 7 bases, J lost 6 bases, and 12 bases lay in between. The CDR3, as DNA: TGTGCCAGCGGAGACCGCGTGGATACGCAGTATTTT. Amino acid sequence: CASGDRVDTQYF.

V gene TRBV29-1 combines with J gene TRBJ2-5, with a possible D match to TRBD2 (6 bases). Germline V gives CDR1 SQVTM, CDR2 ANQGSEA. V was clipped by 2 bases and J by 3 bases, with 13 bases between them. This CDR3 spans 14 amino acids. CDR3 protein: CSVEPRDWEETQYF. The CDR3 coding sequence is TGCAGCGTTGAACCTCGGGACTGGGAAGAGACCCAGTACTTC.

The chain couples TRBV5-6 to TRBJ2-3; D uncertain. Trimming took 0 bases from V and 4 from J, leaving 6 bases between them. CDR3 length: 13 residues. Germline CDR1 is SGHDT and CDR2 is YYEEEE. The CDR3 protein is CASSLVPADTQYF. The CDR3 nucleotides read TGTGCCAGCAGCTTGGTCCCAGCAGATACGCAGTATTTT.

The V and J genes are TRBV5-1 and TRBJ2-1; 8 bases map to TRBD1. The V gene's germline CDR1 is SGHRS and CDR2 YFSETQ. The CDR3 is made up of 14 amino acids. J lost 8 bases, V lost 0 bases, and 4 bases had no gene match. The CDR3 reads CASSLGTGMDEQFF. In nucleotides, the CDR3 is TGCGCCAGCAGCTTGGGGACAGGGATGGATGAGCAGTTCTTC.